The count of the clone carrying this T cell receptor beta chain is one. These data belong to a study of glioma-infiltrating T cells after dendritic cell vaccination. Study background: Patients received autologous tumor lysate-pulsed dendritic cell vaccination between 2003 and 2012.

The PCR used 60 V beta and 13 J beta primers. The assay was immunoSEQ multiplex PCR, and TCRdb's table has in-frame clones only and misses some. Among tens of thousands of clones listed, around 86% were seen once. The CDR3 has 15 residues. Germline CDR1 and CDR2: SGHTA and FQGNSA. After removal of 5 bases from V and 0 bases from J, the junction contained 6 bases not matched to a gene. The sample in question was blood, obtained before dendritic cell vaccination. The source is a human donor with glioblastoma. The chain employs TRBV7-2 and TRBJ1-1; 7 bases line up with TRBD1. Here the CDR3 DNA reads TGTGCCAGCAGCCCCAGGGGACAGCTGAACACTGAAGCTTTCTTT. It encodes CASSPRGQLNTEAFF. Full variable domain (rest looked up from reference TRBV7-2 and TRBJ1-1): GAGVSQSPSNKVTEKGKDVELRCDPISGHTALYWYRQSLGQGLEFLIYFQGNSAPDKSGLPSDRFSAERTGGSVSTLTIQRTQQEDSAVYLCASSPRGQLNTEAFFGQGTRLTVV.